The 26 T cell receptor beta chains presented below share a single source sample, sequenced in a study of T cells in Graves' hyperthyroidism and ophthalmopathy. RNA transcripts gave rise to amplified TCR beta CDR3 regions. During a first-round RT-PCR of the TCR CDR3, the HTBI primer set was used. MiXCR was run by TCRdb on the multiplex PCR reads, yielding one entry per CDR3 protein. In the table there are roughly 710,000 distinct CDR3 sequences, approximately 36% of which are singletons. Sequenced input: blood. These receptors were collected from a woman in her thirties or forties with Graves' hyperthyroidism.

The DNA for the CDR3 is TGTGCCAGCAGATACCAGGGGGCAAGCAAACTGTTTTTT. Translated, it gives CASRYQGASKLFF. The V call is TRBV7-8, the J call TRBJ1-4, with TRBD1 matching over 8 bases. This CDR3 comprises 13 residues. Germline CDR1 reads SGHVS; CDR2 reads FQNEAQ. The trim removed 6 bases at V and 11 bases at J, leaving 8 bases unmatched.

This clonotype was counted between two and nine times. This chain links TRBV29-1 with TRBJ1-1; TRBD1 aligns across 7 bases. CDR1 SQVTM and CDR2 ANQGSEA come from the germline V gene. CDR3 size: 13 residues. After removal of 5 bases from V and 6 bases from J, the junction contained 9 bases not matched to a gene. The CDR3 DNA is TGCAGCGTTAACAGGGGCCCAATCTCTGAAGCTTTCTTT. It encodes CSVNRGPISEAFF.

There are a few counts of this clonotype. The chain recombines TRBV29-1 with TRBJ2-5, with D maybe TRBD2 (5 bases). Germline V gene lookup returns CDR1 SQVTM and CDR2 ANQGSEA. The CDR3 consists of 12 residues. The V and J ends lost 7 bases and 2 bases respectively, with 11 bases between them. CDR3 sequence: CSASGGQETQYF. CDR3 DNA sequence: TGCAGCGCCAGCGGAGGTCAAGAGACCCAGTACTTC.

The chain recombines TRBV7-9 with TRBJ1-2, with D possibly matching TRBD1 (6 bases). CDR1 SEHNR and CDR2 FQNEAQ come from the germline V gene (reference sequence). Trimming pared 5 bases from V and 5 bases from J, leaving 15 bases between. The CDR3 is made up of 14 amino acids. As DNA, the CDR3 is TGTGCCAGCAGCACCCCGGGGGGCGGATATGGCTACACCTTC. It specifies CASSTPGGGYGYTF. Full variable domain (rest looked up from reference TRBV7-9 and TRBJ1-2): DTGVSQNPRHKITKRGQNVTFRCDPISEHNRLYWYRQTLGQGPEFLTYFQNEAQLEKSRLLSDRFSAERPKGSFSTLEIQRTEQGDSAMYLCASSTPGGGYGYTFGSGTRLTVV.

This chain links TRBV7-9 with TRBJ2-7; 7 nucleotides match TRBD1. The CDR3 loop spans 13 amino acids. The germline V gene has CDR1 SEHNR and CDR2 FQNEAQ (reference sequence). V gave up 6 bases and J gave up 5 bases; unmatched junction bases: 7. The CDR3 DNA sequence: TGTGCCAGCAGTCGGACAGGATGGAACGAGCAGTACTTC. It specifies CASSRTGWNEQYF.

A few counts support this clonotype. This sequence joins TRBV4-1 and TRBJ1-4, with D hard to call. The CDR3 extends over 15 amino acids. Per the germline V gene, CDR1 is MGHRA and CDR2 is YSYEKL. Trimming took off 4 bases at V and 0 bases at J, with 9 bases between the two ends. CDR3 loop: CASSPGWATNEKLFF. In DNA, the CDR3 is TGCGCCAGCAGCCCCGGGTGGGCAACTAATGAAAAACTGTTTTTT.

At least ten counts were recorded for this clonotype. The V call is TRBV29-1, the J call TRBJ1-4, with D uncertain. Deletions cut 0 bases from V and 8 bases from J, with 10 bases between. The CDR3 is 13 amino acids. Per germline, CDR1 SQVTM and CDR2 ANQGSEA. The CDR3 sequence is CSVEDLAGEKLFF. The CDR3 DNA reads TGCAGCGTTGAAGATCTCGCGGGAGAAAAACTGTTTTTT.

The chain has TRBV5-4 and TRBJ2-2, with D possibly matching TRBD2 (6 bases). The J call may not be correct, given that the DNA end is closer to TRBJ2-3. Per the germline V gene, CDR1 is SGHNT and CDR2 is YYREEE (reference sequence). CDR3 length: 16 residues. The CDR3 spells CASSLTRGTLTDTQYF. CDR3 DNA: TGTGCCAGCAGCTTAACCCGGGGGACTCTGACAGATACGCAGTATTTT.

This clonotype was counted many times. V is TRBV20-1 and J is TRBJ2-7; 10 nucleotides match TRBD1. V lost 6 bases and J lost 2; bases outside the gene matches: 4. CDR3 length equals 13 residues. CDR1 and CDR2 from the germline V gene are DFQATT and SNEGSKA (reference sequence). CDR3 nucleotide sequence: TGCAGTGCATGGACAGGGGGGACCTACGAGCAGTACTTC. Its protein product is CSAWTGGTYEQYF.

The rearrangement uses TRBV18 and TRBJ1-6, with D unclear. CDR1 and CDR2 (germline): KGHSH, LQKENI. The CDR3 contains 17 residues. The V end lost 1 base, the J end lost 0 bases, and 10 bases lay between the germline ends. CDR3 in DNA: TGTGCCAGCTCACCACAGGCCGCTAGCTCCTATAATTCACCCCTCCACTTT. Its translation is CASSPQAASSYNSPLHF.

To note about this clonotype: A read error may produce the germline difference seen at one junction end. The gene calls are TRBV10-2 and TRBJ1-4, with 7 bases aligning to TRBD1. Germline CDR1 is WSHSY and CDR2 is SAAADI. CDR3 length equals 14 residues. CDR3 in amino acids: CASSNRGLDEKLFF. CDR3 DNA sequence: TGTGCCAGCTCGAACAGGGGTCTGGATGAAAAACTGTTTTTT.

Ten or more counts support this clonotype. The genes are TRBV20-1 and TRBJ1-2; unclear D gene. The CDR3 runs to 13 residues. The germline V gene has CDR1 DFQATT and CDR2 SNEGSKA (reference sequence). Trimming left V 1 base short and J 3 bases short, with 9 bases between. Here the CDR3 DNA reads TGCAGTGCTAGAGCGACCCTGTACTATGGCTACACCTTC. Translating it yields CSARATLYYGYTF.

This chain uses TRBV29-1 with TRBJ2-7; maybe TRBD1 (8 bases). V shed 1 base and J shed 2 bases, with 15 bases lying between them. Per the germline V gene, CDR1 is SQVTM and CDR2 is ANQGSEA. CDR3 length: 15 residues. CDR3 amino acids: CSVEVGGGQAYEQYF. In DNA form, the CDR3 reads TGCAGCGTTGAAGTCGGCGGGGGACAGGCCTACGAGCAGTACTTC.

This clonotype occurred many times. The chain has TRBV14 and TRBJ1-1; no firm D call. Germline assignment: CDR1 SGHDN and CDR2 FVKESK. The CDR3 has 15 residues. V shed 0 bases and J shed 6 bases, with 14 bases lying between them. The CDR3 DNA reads TGTGCCAGCAGCCAAGAGGAGGGCCCCTTCGCTGAAGCTTTCTTT. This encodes CASSQEEGPFAEAFF.

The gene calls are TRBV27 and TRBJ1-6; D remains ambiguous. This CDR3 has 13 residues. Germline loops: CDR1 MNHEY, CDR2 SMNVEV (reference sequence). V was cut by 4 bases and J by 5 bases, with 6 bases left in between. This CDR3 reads CASSWYHNSPLHF. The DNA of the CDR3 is TGTGCCAGCAGTTGGTATCATAATTCACCCCTCCACTTT.

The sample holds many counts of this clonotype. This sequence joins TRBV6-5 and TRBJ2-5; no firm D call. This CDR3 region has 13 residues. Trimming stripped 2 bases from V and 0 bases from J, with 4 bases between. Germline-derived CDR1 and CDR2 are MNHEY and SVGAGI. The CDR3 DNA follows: TGTGCCAGCAGTTACGGGTACCAAGAGACCCAGTACTTC. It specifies CASSYGYQETQYF.

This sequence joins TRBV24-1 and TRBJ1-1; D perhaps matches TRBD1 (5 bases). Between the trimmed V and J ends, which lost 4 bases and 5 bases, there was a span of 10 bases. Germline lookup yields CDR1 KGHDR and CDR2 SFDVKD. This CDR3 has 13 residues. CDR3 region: CATSDQRGTEAFF. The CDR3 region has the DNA TGTGCCACCAGTGACCAGAGGGGAACTGAAGCTTTCTTT.

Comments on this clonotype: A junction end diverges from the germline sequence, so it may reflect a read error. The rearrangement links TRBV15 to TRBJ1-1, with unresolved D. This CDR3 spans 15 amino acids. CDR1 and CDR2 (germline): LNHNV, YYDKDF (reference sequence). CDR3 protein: CATSREDGRNTEAFF. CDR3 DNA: TGTGCCACCAGCAGAGAGGACGGGAGGAACACTGAAGCCTTCTTT.

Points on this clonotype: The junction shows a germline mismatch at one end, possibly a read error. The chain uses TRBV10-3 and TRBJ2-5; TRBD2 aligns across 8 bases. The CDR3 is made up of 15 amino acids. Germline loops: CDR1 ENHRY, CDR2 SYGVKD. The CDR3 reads CASSDSGALEETQYF. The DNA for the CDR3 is TGTGCCAGCAGTGATAGCGGGGCCCTTGAAGAGACCCAGTACTTC.

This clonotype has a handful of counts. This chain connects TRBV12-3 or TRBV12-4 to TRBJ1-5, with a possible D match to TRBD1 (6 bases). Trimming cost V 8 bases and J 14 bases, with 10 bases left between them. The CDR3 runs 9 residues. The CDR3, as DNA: TGTGCCAGCGGGGACAATGAGCATTTT. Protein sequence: CASGDNEHF.

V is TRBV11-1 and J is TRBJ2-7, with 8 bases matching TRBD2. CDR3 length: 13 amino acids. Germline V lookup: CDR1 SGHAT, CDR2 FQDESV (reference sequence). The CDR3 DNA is TGTGCTATCCCGACTAGCGTTTTCTACGAGCAGTACTTC. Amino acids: CAIPTSVFYEQYF.

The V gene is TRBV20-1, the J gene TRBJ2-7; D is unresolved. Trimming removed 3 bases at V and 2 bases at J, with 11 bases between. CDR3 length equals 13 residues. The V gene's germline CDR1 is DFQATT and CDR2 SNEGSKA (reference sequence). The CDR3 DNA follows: TGCAGTGCTAGTGTGGGTTTCCCCTACGAGCAGTACTTC. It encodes CSASVGFPYEQYF.

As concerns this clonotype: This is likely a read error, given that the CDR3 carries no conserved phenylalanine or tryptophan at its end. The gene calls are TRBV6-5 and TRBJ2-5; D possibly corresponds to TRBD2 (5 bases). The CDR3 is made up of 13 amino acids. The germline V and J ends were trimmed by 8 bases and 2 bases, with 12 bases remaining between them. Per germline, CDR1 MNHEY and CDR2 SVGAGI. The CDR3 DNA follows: TGTGCCAGCCGGAGGCAGAGACAAGAGACCCAGTACTCC. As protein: CASRRQRQETQYS.

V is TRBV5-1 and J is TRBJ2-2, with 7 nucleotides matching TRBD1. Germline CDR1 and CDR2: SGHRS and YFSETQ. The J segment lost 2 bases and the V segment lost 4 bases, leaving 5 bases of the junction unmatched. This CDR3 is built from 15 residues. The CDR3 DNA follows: TGCGCCAGCAGCCCTACAGGGGATAACACCGGGGAGCTGTTTTTT. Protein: CASSPTGDNTGELFF.

Written as DNA, the CDR3 is TGTGCCAGCAGCGTGGGGGTGGGGAACACTGAAGCTTTCTTT. Protein sequence: CASSVGVGNTEAFF. The rearrangement links TRBV9 to TRBJ1-1; a possible D gene is TRBD1 (5 bases). The CDR3 runs to 14 residues. V was pared by 2 bases and J by 1 base, with 9 bases between. Germline V CDR1 and CDR2: SGDLS, YYNGEE.

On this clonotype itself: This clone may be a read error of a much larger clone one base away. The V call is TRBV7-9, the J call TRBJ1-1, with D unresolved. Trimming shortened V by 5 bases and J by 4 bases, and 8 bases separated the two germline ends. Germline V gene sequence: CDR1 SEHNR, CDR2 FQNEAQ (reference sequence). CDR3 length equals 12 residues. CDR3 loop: CASSQDSTEAFF. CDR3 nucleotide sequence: TGTGCCAGCAGCCAAGATTCCACTGAAGCTTTCTTT.